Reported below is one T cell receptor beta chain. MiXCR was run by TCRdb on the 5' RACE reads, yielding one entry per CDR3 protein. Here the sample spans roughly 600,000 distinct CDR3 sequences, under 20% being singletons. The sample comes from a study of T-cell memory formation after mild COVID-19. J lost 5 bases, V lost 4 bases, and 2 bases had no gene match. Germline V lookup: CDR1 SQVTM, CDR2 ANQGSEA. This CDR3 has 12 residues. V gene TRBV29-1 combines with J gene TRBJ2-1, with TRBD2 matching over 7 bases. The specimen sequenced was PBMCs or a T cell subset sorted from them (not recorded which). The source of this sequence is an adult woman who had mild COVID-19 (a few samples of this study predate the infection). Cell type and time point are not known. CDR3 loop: CSVAAGDNEQFF. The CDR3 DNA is TGCAGCGTTGCGGCGGGGGACAATGAGCAGTTCTTC.